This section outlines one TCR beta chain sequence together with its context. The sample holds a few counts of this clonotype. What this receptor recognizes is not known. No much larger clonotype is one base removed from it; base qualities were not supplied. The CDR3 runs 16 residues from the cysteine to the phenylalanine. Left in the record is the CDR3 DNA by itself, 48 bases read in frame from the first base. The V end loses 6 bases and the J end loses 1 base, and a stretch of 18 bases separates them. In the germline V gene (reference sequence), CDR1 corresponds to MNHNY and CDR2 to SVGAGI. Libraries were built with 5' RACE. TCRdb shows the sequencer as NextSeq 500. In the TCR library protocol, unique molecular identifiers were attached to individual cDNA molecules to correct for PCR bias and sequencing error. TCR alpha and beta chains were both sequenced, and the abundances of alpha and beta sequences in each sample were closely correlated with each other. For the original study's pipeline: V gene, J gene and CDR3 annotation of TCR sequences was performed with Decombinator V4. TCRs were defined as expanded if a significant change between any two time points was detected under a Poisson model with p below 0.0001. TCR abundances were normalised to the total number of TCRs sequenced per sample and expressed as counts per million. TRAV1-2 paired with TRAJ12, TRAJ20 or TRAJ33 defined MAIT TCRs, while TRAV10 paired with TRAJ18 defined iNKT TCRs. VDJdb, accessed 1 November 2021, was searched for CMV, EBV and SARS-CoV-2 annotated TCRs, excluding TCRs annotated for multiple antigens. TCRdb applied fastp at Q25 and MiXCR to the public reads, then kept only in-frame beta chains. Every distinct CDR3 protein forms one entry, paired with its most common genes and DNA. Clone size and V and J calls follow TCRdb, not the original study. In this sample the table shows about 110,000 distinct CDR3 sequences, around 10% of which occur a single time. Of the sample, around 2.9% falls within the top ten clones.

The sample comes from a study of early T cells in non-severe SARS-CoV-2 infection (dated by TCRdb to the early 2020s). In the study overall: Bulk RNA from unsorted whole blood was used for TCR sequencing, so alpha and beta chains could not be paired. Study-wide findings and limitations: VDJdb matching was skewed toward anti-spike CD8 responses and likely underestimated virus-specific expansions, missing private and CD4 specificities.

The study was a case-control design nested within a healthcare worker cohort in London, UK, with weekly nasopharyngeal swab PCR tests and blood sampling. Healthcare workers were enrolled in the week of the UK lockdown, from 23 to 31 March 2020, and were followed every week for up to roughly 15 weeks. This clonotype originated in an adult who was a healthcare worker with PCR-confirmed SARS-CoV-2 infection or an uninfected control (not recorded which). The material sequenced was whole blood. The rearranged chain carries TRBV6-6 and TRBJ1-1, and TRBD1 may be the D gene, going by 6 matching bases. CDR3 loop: CASSPGTRNKNTEAFF. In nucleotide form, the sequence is TGTGCCAGCAGCCCCGGGACAAGAAATAAGAACACTGAAGCTTTCTTT.